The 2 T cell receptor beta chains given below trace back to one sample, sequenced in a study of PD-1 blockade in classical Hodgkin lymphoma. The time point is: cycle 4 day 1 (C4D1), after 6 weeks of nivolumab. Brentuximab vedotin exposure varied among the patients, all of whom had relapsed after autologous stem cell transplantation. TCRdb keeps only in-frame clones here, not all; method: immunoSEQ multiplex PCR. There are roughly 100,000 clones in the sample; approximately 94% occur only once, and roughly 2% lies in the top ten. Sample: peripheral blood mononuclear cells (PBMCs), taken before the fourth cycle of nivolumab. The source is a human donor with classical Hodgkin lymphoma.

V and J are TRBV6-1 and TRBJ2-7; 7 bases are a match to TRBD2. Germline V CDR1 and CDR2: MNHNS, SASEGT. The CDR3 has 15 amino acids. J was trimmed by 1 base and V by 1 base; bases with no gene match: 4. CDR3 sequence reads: CASSEDPSGSYEQYF. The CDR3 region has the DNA TGTGCCAGCAGTGAAGATCCTAGCGGATCCTACGAGCAGTACTTC.

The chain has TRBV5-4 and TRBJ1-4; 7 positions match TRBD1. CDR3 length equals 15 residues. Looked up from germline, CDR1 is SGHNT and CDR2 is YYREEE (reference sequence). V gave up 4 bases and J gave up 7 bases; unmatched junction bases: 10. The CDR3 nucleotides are TGTGCCAGCAGCCAGACGGACAGGAAAGGTGAAAAACTGTTTTTT. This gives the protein CASSQTDRKGEKLFF.